These 24 T cell receptor beta chains came from one sample sequenced in a study of blood T cell repertoires in COVID-19. TCRdb keeps only in-frame clones here, not all; method: immunoSEQ multiplex PCR. The data hold 250,000 to 300,000 clones, with about nine tenths observed a single time. The sequenced material came from peripheral blood. The receptor set was obtained from a woman aged 25 to 39 with COVID-19, enrolled during active disease.

The J gene is TRBJ1-5, the V gene TRBV14; 8 bases line up with TRBD1. Unmatched junction bases numbered 10, after V lost 3 bases and J lost 3 bases. CDR3 length equals 17 residues. CDR1 is SGHDN and CDR2 is FVKESK in the germline V gene. The CDR3 loop is CASSHPFGQGPNQPQHF. The CDR3 DNA reads TGTGCCAGCAGCCATCCCTTTGGACAGGGACCCAATCAGCCCCAGCATTTT.

CDR3 nucleotide sequence: TGTGCCAGCAGCTTGGATCCCGCGCCAGATACGCAGTATTTT. Translating it yields CASSLDPAPDTQYF. V and J are TRBV5-4 and TRBJ2-3; D is uncertain. V gave up 0 bases and J gave up 4 bases, with 9 bases separating them. The CDR3 runs to 14 residues. Germline CDR1 is SGHNT and CDR2 is YYREEE (reference sequence).

The V call is TRBV10-3, the J call TRBJ2-7, with D possibly being TRBD2 (5 bases). CDR1 is ENHRY, CDR2 SYGVKD, per germline. The CDR3 loop spans 17 amino acids. Between the trimmed V and J ends, which lost 3 bases and 5 bases, there was a span of 23 bases. The CDR3 region is CAISDLLIGPEGNEQYF. CDR3 DNA: TGTGCCATCAGTGACCTCCTCATCGGACCAGAGGGAAACGAGCAGTACTTC.

The chain combines TRBV18 with TRBJ1-5, with D tentatively TRBD1 (5 bases). Germline CDR1 reads KGHSH; CDR2 reads LQKENI. The V end was cut by 2 bases, the J end by 3 bases, with 8 bases between. This CDR3 comprises 14 residues. CDR3 in DNA: TGTGCCAGCTCACCAGGAGGGGTCAATCAGCCCCAGCATTTT. Residues: CASSPGGVNQPQHF.

This chain connects TRBV5-4 to TRBJ2-3; D gene unclear. This CDR3 spans 13 amino acids. The V gene's germline CDR1 is SGHNT and CDR2 YYREEE (reference sequence). Trimming took 4 bases from V and 2 from J, leaving 8 bases between them. CDR3: CASSKTVTDTQYF. CDR3 DNA sequence: TGTGCCAGCAGCAAAACAGTCACAGATACGCAGTATTTT.

The chain employs TRBV19 and TRBJ2-7; TRBD1 is a possible D gene (5 bases). The CDR3 has 12 residues. CDR1 and CDR2 (germline): LNHDA, SQIVND (reference sequence). Deletions cut 5 bases from V and 5 bases from J, with 10 bases between. The DNA for the CDR3 is TGTGCCAGTAGTCAAGGGGTCAACGAGCAGTACTTC. Its protein is CASSQGVNEQYF.

This sequence joins TRBV5-6 and TRBJ1-3, with 8 bases fitting TRBD1. Losses at the gene ends were 3 bases for V and 0 bases for J; bases not matched to a gene: 5. The CDR3 runs 16 residues. Germline CDR1 reads SGHDT; CDR2 reads YYEEEE. The chain's CDR3 is CASSSDRAISGNTIYF. In DNA, the CDR3 is TGTGCCAGCAGCTCGGACAGGGCTATCTCTGGAAACACCATATATTTT.

The chain is built from TRBV24-1 and TRBJ1-5, with 9 bases lining up with TRBD1. CDR3 length: 16 amino acids. With 4 bases clipped from V and 6 bases from J, the junction kept 9 bases outside the gene matches. The germline V gene has CDR1 KGHDR and CDR2 SFDVKD. CDR3 DNA: TGTGCCACCAGTGACACAGAGGGACAGGGTAGTCAGCCCCAGCATTTT. Translation gives CATSDTEGQGSQPQHF.

The V and J genes are TRBV18 and TRBJ1-1; D is possibly TRBD1 (6 bases). The ends were cut back, 3 bases at V and 7 bases at J, with 9 bases in the middle. The CDR3 consists of 12 residues. Germline V gene lookup returns CDR1 KGHSH and CDR2 LQKENI. The CDR3 coding sequence is TGTGCCAGCTCACCGCAGGGGAATGAAGCTTTCTTT. It yields the protein CASSPQGNEAFF.

V is TRBV15 and J is TRBJ2-7, with D unresolved. This CDR3 comprises 15 residues. V was clipped by 5 bases and J by 2 bases, with 16 bases between them. In germline, CDR1 is LNHNV, CDR2 YYDKDF (reference sequence). CDR3 DNA sequence: TGTGCCACCAGCCGTTTCTGGGCGACGACCTACGAGCAGTACTTC. This codes for CATSRFWATTYEQYF. Supplemented by reference TRBV15 and TRBJ2-7, the full variable domain reads DAMVIQNPRYQVTQFGKPVTLSCSQTLNHNVMYWYQQKSSQAPKLLFHYYDKDFNNEADTPDNFQSRRPNTSFCFLDIRSPGLGDTAMYLCATSRFWATTYEQYFGPGTRLTVT.

The rearrangement links TRBV28 to TRBJ1-3, with unresolved D. V shed 5 bases and J shed 4 bases, with 15 bases lying between them. Germline CDR1 reads MDHEN; CDR2 reads SYDVKM. The CDR3 sequence is 15 residues long. CDR3 nucleotide sequence: TGTGCCAGCAGTCCCGGATCTGCAGGAGGAAACACCATATATTTT. Protein: CASSPGSAGGNTIYF. Full variable domain (remainder filled in from reference TRBV28 and TRBJ1-3): DVKVTQSSRYLVKRTGEKVFLECVQDMDHENMFWYRQDPGLGLRLIYFSYDVKMKEKGDIPEGYSVSREKKERFSLILESASTNQTSMYLCASSPGSAGGNTIYFGEGSWLTVV.

The V gene is TRBV20-1, the J gene TRBJ1-5; D is undetermined. Germline V gene data show CDR1 as DFQATT and CDR2 as SNEGSKA (reference sequence). Trimming pared 6 bases from V and 7 bases from J, leaving 10 bases between. The CDR3 is made up of 11 amino acids. For the CDR3, the DNA is TGCAGTGCCCTATCGGGGCAGCCCCAGCATTTT. This sequence encodes CSALSGQPQHF.

This chain uses TRBV19 with TRBJ2-7; D perhaps matches TRBD1 (5 bases). V dropped 2 bases and J dropped 3 bases, with 11 bases sitting between them. This CDR3 has 14 residues. CDR1 is LNHDA and CDR2 is SQIVND in the germline V gene (reference sequence). For the CDR3, the DNA is TGTGCCAGTAGTATACAGGGATGGGGCTACGAGCAGTACTTC. It is translated as CASSIQGWGYEQYF.

The chain employs TRBV19 and TRBJ2-1; 8 bases are shared with TRBD2. J was trimmed by 2 bases and V by 6 bases; bases with no gene match: 6. The CDR3 length is 15 residues. Germline CDR1 and CDR2: LNHDA and SQIVND (reference sequence). The DNA for the CDR3 is TGTGCCAGTAGCGCCCGGGGGGGTCCCTACAATGAGCAGTTCTTC. Its protein product is CASSARGGPYNEQFF.

The J gene is TRBJ1-2, the V gene TRBV6-6; TRBD1 matches at 7 bases. This CDR3 comprises 13 residues. J gave up 7 bases and V 5 bases, and 7 bases lay outside the gene matches. The germline V gene has CDR1 MNHNY and CDR2 SVGAGI (reference sequence). The CDR3 bases are TGTGCCAGCAGTCTCAACACAGGGGCTGGCTACACCTTC. It is translated as CASSLNTGAGYTF.

This clone was detected a few times. This chain uses TRBV30 with TRBJ1-5, with D possibly matching TRBD1 (6 bases). The CDR3 covers 14 residues. The germline V gene has CDR1 GTSNPN and CDR2 SVGIG (reference sequence). V gave up 2 bases and J gave up 0 bases, with 8 bases separating them. The CDR3 protein is CAWSRRGSNQPQHF. CDR3 DNA sequence: TGTGCCTGGAGTCGCAGGGGTAGCAATCAGCCCCAGCATTTT.

This clone was recorded a few times. CDR3 DNA sequence: TGTGCCAGCAGCCCAGGGGTTTCTGGAAACACCATATATTTT. Its protein product is CASSPGVSGNTIYF. The J gene is TRBJ1-3, the V gene TRBV6-5; weak D call: TRBD1 (6 bases). Per the germline V gene, CDR1 is MNHEY and CDR2 is SVGAGI. V was trimmed by 6 bases and J by 1 base, leaving 10 bases between them. There are 14 residues in the CDR3.

As concerns this clone: Other DNA sequences in the sample encode the same CDR3. The CDR3 loop is CASSLAGAGTEAFF. The CDR3 DNA reads TGTGCCAGCAGTCTGGCAGGGGCTGGCACTGAAGCTTTCTTT. V and J are TRBV5-4 and TRBJ1-1, with TRBD1 as a possible D gene (6 bases). This CDR3 region has 14 residues. CDR1 and CDR2 from the germline V gene are SGHNT and YYREEE (reference sequence). V dropped 5 bases and J dropped 4 bases, with 15 bases sitting between them.

In this sample, this clone turned up once. The chain couples TRBV12-3 or TRBV12-4 to TRBJ2-7; tentatively, D is TRBD1 (6 bases). The CDR3 contains 12 residues. The V and J ends lost 2 bases and 9 bases respectively, with 11 bases between them. This CDR3 is CASSLSPGVQYF. CDR3 nucleotides: TGTGCCAGCAGTTTATCCCCAGGGGTGCAGTACTTC.

This clone appeared a single time. The identical CDR3 is also encoded by other nucleotide sequences in the sample. The rearrangement joins TRBV19 to TRBJ2-6; TRBD2 might be the D (5 bases). Trimming stripped 3 bases from V and 1 base from J, with 7 bases between. Germline-derived CDR1 and CDR2 are LNHDA and SQIVND (reference sequence). The CDR3 has 15 residues. The CDR3 DNA follows: TGTGCCAGTAGTATTGGCGGGTCTGGGGCCAACGTCCTGACTTTC. Amino acid sequence: CASSIGGSGANVLTF.

The chain employs TRBV7-9 and TRBJ2-2, with 9 bases matching TRBD1. The germline CDR1 and CDR2 sequences are SEHNR and FQNEAQ (reference sequence). The CDR3 loop spans 16 amino acids. With 7 bases clipped from V and 4 bases from J, the junction kept 10 bases outside the gene matches. The CDR3 sequence is CASKFPGQGITGELFF. CDR3 nucleotide sequence: TGTGCCAGCAAATTCCCGGGACAGGGTATCACCGGGGAGCTGTTTTTT.

This chain connects TRBV7-8 to TRBJ2-1, with 8 bases fitting TRBD1. The CDR3 is made up of 13 amino acids. CDR1 is SGHVS and CDR2 is FQNEAQ in the germline V gene. The V segment lost 5 bases and the J segment 6 bases; nucleotides outside the gene matches: 3. The CDR3 loop reads CASSRTGLNEQFF. In DNA form, the CDR3 reads TGTGCCAGCAGCCGGACAGGGCTCAATGAGCAGTTCTTC.

The chain combines TRBV12-5 with TRBJ2-2; TRBD2 matches at 9 bases. Germline CDR1 reads LGHNT; CDR2 reads FRNRAP. The V and J ends lost 2 bases and 1 base, in that order; junction bases with no gene match: 8. CDR3 size: 18 residues. The CDR3 loop reads CASGLSHLAGQNTGELFF. The CDR3 region has the DNA TGTGCTAGTGGTTTGTCCCACCTAGCGGGGCAGAACACCGGGGAGCTGTTTTTT.

This clone was seen once. The chain links TRBV5-8 to TRBJ2-5, with 10 bases lining up with TRBD1. The CDR3 runs 14 residues. The germline V gene has CDR1 SGHTS and CDR2 YDEGEE. Trimming took 4 bases from V and 5 from J; bases not matched to a gene: 5. Here the CDR3 reads CASSPGQGLETQYF. The CDR3 region has the DNA TGTGCCAGCAGCCCGGGACAGGGGCTGGAGACCCAGTACTTC.